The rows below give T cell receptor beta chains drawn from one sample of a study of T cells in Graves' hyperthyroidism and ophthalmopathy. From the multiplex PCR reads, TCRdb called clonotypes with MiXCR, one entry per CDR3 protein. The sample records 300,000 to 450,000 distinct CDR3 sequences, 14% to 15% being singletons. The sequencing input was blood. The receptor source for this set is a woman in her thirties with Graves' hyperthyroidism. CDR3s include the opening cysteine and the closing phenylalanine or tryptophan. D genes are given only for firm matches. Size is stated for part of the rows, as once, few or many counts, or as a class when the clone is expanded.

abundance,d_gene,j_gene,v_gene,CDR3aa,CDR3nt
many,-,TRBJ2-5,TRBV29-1,CSVDPDRRETQYF,TGCAGCGTTGACCCGGACAGACGGGAGACCCAGTACTTC
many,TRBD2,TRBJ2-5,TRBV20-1,CSARAGLAGGRFQETQYF,TGCAGTGCTAGAGCCGGACTAGCGGGAGGCCGATTCCAAGAGACCCAGTACTTC
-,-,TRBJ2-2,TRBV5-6,CASSLITGGPDRELFF,TGTGCCAGCAGCTTAATCACCGGAGGTCCAGACAGGGAGCTGTTTTTT
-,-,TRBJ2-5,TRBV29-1,CSVDDQGRQTQYF,TGCAGCGTTGATGACCAGGGTAGACAGACCCAGTACTTC
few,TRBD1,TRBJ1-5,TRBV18,CASSRTGSLRDQPQHF,TGTGCCAGCTCGCGGACAGGTTCTTTACGGGATCAGCCCCAGCATTTT
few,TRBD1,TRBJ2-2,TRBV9,CASSVGLQGAGGELFF,TGTGCCAGCAGCGTGGGCTTACAGGGGGCAGGCGGGGAGCTGTTTTTT
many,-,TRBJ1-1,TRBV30,CAWSGTANTEAFF,TGTGCCTGGAGTGGGACAGCGAACACTGAAGCTTTCTTT
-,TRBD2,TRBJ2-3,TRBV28,CASSLNSGGRGTDTQYF,TGTGCCAGCAGTCTCAACTCGGGCGGGAGGGGCACAGATACGCAGTATTTT
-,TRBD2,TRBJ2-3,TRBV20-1,CSAAQSGPAGEDTQYF,TGCAGTGCTGCCCAGTCAGGGCCAGCGGGAGAAGATACGCAGTATTTT
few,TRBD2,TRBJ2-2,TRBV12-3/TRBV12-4,CASSSGTSRGTGELFF,TGTGCCAGCAGTTCAGGGACTAGCCGCGGCACCGGGGAGCTGTTTTTT
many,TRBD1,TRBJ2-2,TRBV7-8,CASSSPTGGATGELFF,TGTGCCAGCAGCTCACCTACAGGGGGCGCGACCGGGGAGCTGTTTTTT
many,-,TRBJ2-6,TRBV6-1,CASSEDTGNVLTF,TGTGCCAGCAGTGAAGATACTGGAAACGTCCTGACTTTC
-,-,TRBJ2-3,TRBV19,CASSIGLGTDTQYF,TGTGCCAGTAGTATCGGTCTTGGCACAGATACGCAGTATTTT
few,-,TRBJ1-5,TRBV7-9,CARKVRVESNQPQHF,TGTGCCAGAAAAGTGAGGGTTGAGAGCAATCAGCCCCAGCATTTT
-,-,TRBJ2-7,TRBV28,CASSFGDREGYEQYF,TGTGCCAGCAGTTTCGGAGACAGGGAGGGCTACGAGCAGTACTTC
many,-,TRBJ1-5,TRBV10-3,CAISESGGVNQPQHF,TGTGCCATCAGTGAGTCAGGAGGGGTCAATCAGCCCCAGCATTTT
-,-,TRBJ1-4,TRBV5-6,CASSSGPSGEKLFF,TGTGCCAGCAGCTCTGGACCAAGTGGTGAAAAACTGTTTTTT
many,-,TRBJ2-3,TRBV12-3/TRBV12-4,CASSLAPQYF,TGTGCCAGCAGTTTAGCCCCTCAGTATTTT
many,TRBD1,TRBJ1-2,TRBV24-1,CATSDPGQGDYGYTF,TGTGCCACCAGTGATCCTGGACAGGGGGACTATGGCTACACCTTC
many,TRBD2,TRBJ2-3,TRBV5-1,CASSLEGGRSTDTQYF,TGCGCCAGCAGCTTGGAAGGCGGGAGGAGCACAGATACGCAGTATTTT
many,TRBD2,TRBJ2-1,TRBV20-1,CSALSPTSGVYNEQFF,TGCAGTGCTCTCTCGCCTACTAGCGGGGTATACAATGAGCAGTTCTTC
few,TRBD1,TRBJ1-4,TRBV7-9,CASSPPGSGQGSKKLFF,TGTGCCAGCAGCCCACCCGGGTCGGGACAGGGAAGTAAAAAACTGTTTTTT
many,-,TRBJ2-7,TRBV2,CASLPGLALGEQYF,TGTGCCAGCCTCCCGGGACTCGCCCTGGGAGAGCAGTACTTC
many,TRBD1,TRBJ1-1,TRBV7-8,CASSFQGGTGNTEAFF,TGTGCCAGCAGCTTTCAGGGGGGGACAGGGAACACTGAAGCTTTCTTT
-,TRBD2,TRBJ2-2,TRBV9,CASRTETSATGELFF,TGTGCCAGCAGAACCGAGACTAGCGCCACCGGGGAGCTGTTTTTT
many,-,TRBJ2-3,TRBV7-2,CASSFGGARGDTQYF,TGTGCCAGCAGCTTTGGCGGGGCACGGGGAGATACGCAGTATTTT
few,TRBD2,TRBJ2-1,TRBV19,CASSPGLAGGSYWNEQFF,TGTGCCAGTAGTCCAGGACTAGCGGGAGGGAGTTATTGGAATGAGCAGTTCTTC
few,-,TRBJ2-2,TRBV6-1,CASRPTGRDTGELFF,TGTGCCAGCAGACCTACTGGCAGGGACACCGGGGAGCTGTTTTTT
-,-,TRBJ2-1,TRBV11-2,CASSLARGTNYNEQFF,TGTGCCAGCAGCTTAGCGAGGGGGACTAACTACAATGAGCAGTTCTTC
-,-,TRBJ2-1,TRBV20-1,CSARDLRESGWEQFF,TGCAGTGCTAGAGATTTGAGGGAATCGGGGTGGGAGCAGTTCTTC
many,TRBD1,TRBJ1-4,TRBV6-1,CASSPGTGYEKLFF,TGTGCCAGCAGCCCCGGGACAGGTTATGAAAAACTGTTTTTT
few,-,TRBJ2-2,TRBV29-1,CSVEDLRLGELFF,TGCAGCGTTGAAGACCTCAGACTGGGGGAGCTGTTTTTT
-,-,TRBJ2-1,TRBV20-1,CSASGRGYGATNEQFF,TGCAGTGCTAGCGGCAGGGGATACGGCGCAACTAATGAGCAGTTCTTC
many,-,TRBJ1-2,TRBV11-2,CASSPQGGYGYTF,TGTGCCAGCAGCCCGCAGGGAGGGTATGGCTACACCTTC
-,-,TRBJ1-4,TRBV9,CASSGLATNEKLFF,TGTGCCAGCAGCGGACTTGCAACTAATGAAAAACTGTTTTTT
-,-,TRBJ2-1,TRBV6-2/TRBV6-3,CASMMGYNEQFF,TGTGCCAGCATGATGGGGTACAATGAGCAGTTCTTC